The source of this T cell receptor beta chain is a study of cytomegalovirus exposure and HLA in healthy donors. Germline CDR1 and CDR2: KGHSH and LQKENI. Between the trimmed V and J ends, which lost 1 base and 0 bases, there was a span of 13 bases. CDR3 length: 17 amino acids. 60 Vbeta and 13 Jbeta primers were used in PCR. Measured with immunoSEQ multiplex PCR; TCRdb has only the in-frame clones, and not every one. The data contain 70,000 to 100,000 clones, approximately 80% of them singletons. The genes are TRBV18 and TRBJ1-3; tentatively, D is TRBD1 (6 bases). This TCR derives from a woman in her 50s in good health and CMV-seropositive. Sequencing used PBMCs. Here the CDR3 reads CASSPRGGTRSGNTIYF. In DNA form, the CDR3 reads TGTGCCAGCTCACCACGAGGGGGAACCCGCTCTGGAAACACCATATATTTT.